Detailed here is one TCR beta chain. The source of the sample is a study of blood T cells in healthy people across ages. A second roughly 7 to 11 cycle PCR used barcoded and J-beta primers. TCRdb independently ran MiXCR on the 5' RACE reads; one entry per CDR3 protein. The repertoire consists of 1.5 million to 2 million distinct CDR3 sequences, with roughly 50% occurring once and the leading ten covering less than 2.5%. The material sequenced was blood. This clonotype was sampled from a middle-aged woman in good health.

The CDR3 DNA reads as TGTGCCAGCAGCCAACTAGCGGGGGGGCTAACGGGTGAGCAGTTCTTC. This codes for CASSQLAGGLTGEQFF. The J gene is TRBJ2-1, the V gene TRBV3-1, with TRBD2 matching over 12 bases. J lost 9 bases, V lost 2 bases, and 8 bases had no gene match. The CDR3 spans 16 residues. Looked up from germline, CDR1 is LGHDT and CDR2 is YNNKEL (reference sequence).